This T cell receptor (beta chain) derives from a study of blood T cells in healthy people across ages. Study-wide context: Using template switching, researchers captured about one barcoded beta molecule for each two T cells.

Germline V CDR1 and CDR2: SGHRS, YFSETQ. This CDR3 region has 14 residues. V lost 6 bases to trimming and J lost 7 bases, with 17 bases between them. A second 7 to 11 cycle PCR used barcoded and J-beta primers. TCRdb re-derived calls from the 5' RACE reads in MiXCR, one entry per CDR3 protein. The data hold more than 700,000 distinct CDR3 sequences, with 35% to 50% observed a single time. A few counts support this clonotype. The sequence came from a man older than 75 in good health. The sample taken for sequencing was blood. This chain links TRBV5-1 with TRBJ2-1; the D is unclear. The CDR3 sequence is CASTTGPQGNEQFF. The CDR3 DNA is TGCGCCAGCACCACGGGTCCTCAAGGGAATGAGCAGTTCTTC.